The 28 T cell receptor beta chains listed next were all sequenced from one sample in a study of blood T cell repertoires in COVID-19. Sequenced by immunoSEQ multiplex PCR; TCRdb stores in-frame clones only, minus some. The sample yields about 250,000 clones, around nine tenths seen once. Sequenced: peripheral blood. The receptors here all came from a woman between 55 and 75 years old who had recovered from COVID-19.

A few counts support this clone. The CDR3 spells CASGLDRQETQYF. Written as DNA, the CDR3 is TGTGCTAGTGGTTTGGACAGACAAGAGACCCAGTACTTC. The genes are TRBV12-5 and TRBJ2-5; no clear D gene. Trimming removed 1 base at V and 2 bases at J, with 5 bases between. CDR3 length: 13 residues. Germline-derived CDR1 and CDR2 are LGHNT and FRNRAP.

The CDR3 loop reads CASSYGRDQPQHF. DNA of the CDR3: TGTGCCAGCAGTTACGGCAGGGATCAGCCCCAGCATTTT. V gene TRBV6-5 combines with J gene TRBJ1-5, with D possibly TRBD1 on 5 matching bases. This CDR3 region has 13 residues. With 2 bases removed from V and 5 bases from J, the gap between germline ends came to 7 bases. Germline CDR1 MNHEY, CDR2 SVGAGI.

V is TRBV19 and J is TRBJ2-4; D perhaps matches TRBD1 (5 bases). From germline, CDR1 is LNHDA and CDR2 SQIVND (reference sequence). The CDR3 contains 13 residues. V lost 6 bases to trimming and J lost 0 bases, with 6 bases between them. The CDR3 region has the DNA TGTGCCAGTAGGGGGCTAGCCAAAAACATTCAGTACTTC. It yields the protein CASRGLAKNIQYF.

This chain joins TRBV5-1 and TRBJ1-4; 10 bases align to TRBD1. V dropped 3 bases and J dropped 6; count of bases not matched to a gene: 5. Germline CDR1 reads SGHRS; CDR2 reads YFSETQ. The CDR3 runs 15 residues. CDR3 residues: CASSSTGTGDEKLFF. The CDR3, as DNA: TGCGCCAGCAGCTCCACCGGGACAGGGGATGAAAAACTGTTTTTT.

Here the CDR3 reads CASSLSAGELGELFF. DNA of the CDR3: TGTGCCAGCAGCTTATCGGCAGGGGAACTCGGGGAGCTGTTTTTT. The rearrangement links TRBV7-3 to TRBJ2-2; TRBD1 might be the D (6 bases). Per the germline V gene, CDR1 is SGHTA and CDR2 is FQGTGA. Deletions cut 2 bases from V and 7 bases from J, with 14 bases between. The CDR3 runs 15 residues.

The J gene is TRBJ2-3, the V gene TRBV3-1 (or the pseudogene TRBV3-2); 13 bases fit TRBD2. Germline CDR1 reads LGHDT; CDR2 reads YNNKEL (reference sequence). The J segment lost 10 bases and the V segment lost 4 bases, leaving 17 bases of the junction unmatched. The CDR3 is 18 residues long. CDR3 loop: CASSRGLAGVAGAFAQYF. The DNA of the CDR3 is TGTGCCAGCAGCCGCGGACTAGCGGGGGTCGCCGGCGCGTTCGCGCAGTATTTT.

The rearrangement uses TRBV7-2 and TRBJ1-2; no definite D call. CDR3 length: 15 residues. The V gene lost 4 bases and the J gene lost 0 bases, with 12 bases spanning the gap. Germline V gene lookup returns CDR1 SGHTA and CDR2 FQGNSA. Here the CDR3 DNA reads TGTGCCAGCAGCTCGGTCGCCCTTTCTAACTATGGCTACACCTTC. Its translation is CASSSVALSNYGYTF.

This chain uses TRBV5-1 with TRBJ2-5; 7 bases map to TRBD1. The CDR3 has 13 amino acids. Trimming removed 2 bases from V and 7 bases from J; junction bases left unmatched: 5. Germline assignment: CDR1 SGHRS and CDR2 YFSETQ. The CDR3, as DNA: TGCGCCAGCAGCTTTGACAGGGCCCGGACCCAGTACTTC. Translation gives CASSFDRARTQYF.

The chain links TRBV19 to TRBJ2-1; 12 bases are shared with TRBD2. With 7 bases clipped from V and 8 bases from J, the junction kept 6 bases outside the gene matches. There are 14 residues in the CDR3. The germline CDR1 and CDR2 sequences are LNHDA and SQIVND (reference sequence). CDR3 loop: CASTWTSGDDEQFF. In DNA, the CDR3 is TGTGCCAGTACTTGGACTAGCGGGGACGATGAGCAGTTCTTC.

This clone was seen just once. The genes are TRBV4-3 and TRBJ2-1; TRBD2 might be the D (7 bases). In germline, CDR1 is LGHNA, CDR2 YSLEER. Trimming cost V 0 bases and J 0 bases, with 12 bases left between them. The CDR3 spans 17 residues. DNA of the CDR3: TGCGCCAGCAGCCAAGATTGGGCGGGGGCCTCCTACAATGAGCAGTTCTTC. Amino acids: CASSQDWAGASYNEQFF.

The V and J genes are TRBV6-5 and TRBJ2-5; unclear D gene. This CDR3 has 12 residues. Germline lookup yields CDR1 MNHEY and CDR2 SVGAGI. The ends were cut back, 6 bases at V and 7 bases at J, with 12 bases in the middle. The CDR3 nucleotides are TGTGCCAGCAGACAGTCCGTGGCGACCCAGTACTTC. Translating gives CASRQSVATQYF.

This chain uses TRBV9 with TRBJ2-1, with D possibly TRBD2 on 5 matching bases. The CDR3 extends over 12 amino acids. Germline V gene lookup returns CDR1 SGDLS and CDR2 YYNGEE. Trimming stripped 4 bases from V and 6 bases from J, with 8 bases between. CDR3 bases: TGTGCCAGCAGCCCCACTAGCAATGAGCAGTTCTTC. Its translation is CASSPTSNEQFF.

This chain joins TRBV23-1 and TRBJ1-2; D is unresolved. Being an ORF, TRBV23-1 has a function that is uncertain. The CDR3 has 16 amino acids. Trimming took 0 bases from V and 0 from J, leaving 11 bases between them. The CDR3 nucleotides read TGCGCCAGCAGTCAATCGGTGGCAGTTGCTAACTATGGCTACACCTTC. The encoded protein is CASSQSVAVANYGYTF.

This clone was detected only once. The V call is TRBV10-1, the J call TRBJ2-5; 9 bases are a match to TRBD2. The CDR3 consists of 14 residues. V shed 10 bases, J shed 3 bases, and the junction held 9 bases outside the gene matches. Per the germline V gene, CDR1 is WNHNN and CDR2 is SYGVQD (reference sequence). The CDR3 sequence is CATATSGRKETQYF. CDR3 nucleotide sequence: TGCGCCACCGCGACTAGCGGAAGGAAAGAGACCCAGTACTTC.

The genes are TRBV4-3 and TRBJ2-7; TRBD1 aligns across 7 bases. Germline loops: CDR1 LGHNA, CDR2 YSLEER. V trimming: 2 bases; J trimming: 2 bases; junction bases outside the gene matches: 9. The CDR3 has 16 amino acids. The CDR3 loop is CASSQSFDRAPYEQYF. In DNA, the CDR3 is TGCGCCAGCAGCCAATCCTTTGACAGGGCCCCCTACGAGCAGTACTTC.

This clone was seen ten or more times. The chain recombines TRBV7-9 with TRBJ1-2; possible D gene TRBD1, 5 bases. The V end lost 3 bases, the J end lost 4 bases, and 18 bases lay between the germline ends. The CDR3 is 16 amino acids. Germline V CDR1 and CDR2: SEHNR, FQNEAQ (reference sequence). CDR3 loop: CASSFSSAGPFYGYTF. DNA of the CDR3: TGTGCCAGCAGCTTCTCATCAGCGGGACCGTTCTATGGCTACACCTTC.

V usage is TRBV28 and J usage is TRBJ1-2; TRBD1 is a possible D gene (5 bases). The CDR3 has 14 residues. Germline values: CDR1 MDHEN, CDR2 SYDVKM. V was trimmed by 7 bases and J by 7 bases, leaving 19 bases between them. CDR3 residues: CASTIIVGGSGYTF. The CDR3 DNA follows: TGTGCCAGCACCATTATCGTGGGGGGAAGTGGCTACACCTTC.

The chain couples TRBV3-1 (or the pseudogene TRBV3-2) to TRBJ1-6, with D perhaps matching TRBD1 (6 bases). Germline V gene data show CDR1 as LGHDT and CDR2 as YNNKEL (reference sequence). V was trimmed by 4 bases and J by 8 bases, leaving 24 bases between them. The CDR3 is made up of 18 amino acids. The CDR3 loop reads CASSLIAGGLGDHSPLHF. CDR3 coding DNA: TGTGCCAGCAGCCTCATAGCGGGGGGCCTAGGGGATCATTCACCCCTCCACTTT.

The CDR3 loop reads CASSLVGGYGYTF. The DNA for the CDR3 is TGTGCCAGCAGCTTAGTTGGCGGCTATGGCTACACCTTC. V and J are TRBV7-2 and TRBJ1-2; D ambiguous. Trimming stripped 1 base from V and 4 bases from J, with 7 bases between. This CDR3 contains 13 residues. The germline CDR1 and CDR2 sequences are SGHTA and FQGNSA.

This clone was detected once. The CDR3 here is CASSLEGDGQPQHF. CDR3 DNA: TGTGCCAGCTCTTTAGAGGGAGACGGGCAGCCCCAGCATTTT. This chain connects TRBV2 to TRBJ1-5; D is uncertain. CDR3 length equals 14 residues. Germline V lookup: CDR1 SNHLY, CDR2 FYNNEI. V shed 8 bases and J shed 7 bases, with 18 bases lying between them.

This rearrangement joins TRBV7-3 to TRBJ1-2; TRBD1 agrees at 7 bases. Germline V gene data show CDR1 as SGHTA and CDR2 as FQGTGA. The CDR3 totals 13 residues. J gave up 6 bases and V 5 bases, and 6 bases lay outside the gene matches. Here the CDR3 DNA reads TGTGCCAGCAGCCCCGACAGGGTGCATGGCTACACCTTC. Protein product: CASSPDRVHGYTF.

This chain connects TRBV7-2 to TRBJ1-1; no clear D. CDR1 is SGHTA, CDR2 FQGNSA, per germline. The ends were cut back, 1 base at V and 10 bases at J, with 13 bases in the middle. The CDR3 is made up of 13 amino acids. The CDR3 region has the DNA TGTGCCAGCAGCTTAGGGGTCGGTGGGCGAGCTTTCTTT. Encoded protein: CASSLGVGGRAFF.

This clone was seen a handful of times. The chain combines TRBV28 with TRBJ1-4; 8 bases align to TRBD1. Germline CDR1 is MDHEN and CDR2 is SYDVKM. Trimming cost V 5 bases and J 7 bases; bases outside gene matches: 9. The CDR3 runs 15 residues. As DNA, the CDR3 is TGTGCCAGCAGTCCTGGGGCAGGGGGCTTTGAAAAACTGTTTTTT. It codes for CASSPGAGGFEKLFF. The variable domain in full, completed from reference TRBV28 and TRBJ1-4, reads DVKVTQSSRYLVKRTGEKVFLECVQDMDHENMFWYRQDPGLGLRLIYFSYDVKMKEKGDIPEGYSVSREKKERFSLILESASTNQTSMYLCASSPGAGGFEKLFFGSGTQLSVL.

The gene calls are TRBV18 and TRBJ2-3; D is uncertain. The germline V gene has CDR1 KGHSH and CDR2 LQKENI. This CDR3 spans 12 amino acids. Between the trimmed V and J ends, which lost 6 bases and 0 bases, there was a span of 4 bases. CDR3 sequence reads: CASSPSTDTQYF. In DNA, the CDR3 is TGTGCCAGCTCCCCTAGCACAGATACGCAGTATTTT.

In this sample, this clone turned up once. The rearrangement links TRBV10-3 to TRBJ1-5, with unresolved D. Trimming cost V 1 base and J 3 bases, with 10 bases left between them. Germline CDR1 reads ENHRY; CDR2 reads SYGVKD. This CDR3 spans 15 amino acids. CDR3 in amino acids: CAISELGQDNQPQHF. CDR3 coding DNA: TGTGCCATCAGTGAGTTGGGTCAGGACAATCAGCCCCAGCATTTT.

DNA for the CDR3: TGTGCCAGCTCACCTCAACGGGGGGCGCTGGGCGCTGAAGCTTTCTTT. It codes for CASSPQRGALGAEAFF. This chain uses TRBV18 with TRBJ1-1, with a weak D call TRBD1 (6 bases). Trimming pared 3 bases from V and 6 bases from J, leaving 20 bases between. The length of the CDR3 is 16 residues. The germline V gene has CDR1 KGHSH and CDR2 LQKENI.

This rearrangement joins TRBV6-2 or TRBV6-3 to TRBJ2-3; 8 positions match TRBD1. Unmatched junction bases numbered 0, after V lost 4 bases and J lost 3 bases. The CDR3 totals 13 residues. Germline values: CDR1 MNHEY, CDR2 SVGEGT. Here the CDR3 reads CASSWTGTDTQYF. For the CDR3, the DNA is TGTGCCAGCAGTTGGACAGGGACAGATACGCAGTATTTT.

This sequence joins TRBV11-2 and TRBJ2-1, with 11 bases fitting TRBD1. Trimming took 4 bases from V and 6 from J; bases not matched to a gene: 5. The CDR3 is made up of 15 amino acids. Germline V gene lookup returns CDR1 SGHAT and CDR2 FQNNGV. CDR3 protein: CASSYSGTGGNEQFF. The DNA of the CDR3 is TGTGCCAGCAGCTACTCCGGGACAGGGGGCAATGAGCAGTTCTTC.